This T cell receptor (beta chain) was identified in a study of shared clonotypes between healthy human individuals. Study details: Aged 18 to 49, the donors were a couple of women and a few men.

This clone has more than one count but fewer than ten. Replicate PCRs from sorted subsets contained roughly 220 ng DNA, which is roughly 30,000 T cell genomes. Assay: immunoSEQ multiplex PCR; the TCRdb copy retains only in-frame clones and omits some. The sample includes about 1.1 million clones, approximately 80% of them seen just once. This TCR was sampled from a man younger than 30 in good health. Some clones in this sample may be carry-over from other donors' samples. Sequencing was done on a sample of memory CD4+ T cells from PBMCs. Described subset: CD45RA-negative fraction.

The CDR3 DNA reads as TGCGCCAGCAGTGACGGTAGTAAGACCCAGTACTTC. Encoded protein: CASSDGSKTQYF. The V and J genes are TRBV10-2 and TRBJ2-5; no reliable D call. Looked up from germline, CDR1 is WSHSY and CDR2 is SAAADI. Trimming took off 3 bases at V and 6 bases at J, with 8 bases between the two ends. This CDR3 contains 12 residues.